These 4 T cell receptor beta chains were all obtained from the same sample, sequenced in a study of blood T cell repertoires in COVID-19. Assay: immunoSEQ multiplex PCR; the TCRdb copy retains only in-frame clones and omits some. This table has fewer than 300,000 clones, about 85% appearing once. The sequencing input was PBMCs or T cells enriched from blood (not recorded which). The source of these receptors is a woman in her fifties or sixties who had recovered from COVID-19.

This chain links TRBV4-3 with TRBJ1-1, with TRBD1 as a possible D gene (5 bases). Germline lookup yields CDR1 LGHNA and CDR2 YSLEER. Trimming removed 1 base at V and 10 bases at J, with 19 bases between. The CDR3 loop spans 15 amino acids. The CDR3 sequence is CASSQGDGRGFGAFF. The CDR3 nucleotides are TGCGCCAGCAGCCAAGGGGACGGGCGGGGGTTTGGAGCTTTCTTT.

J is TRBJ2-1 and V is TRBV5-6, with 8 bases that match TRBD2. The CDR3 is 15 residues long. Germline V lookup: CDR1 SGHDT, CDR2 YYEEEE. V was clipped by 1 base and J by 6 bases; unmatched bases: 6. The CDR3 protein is CASSLSGGTANEQFF. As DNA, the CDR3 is TGTGCCAGCAGCTTGAGCGGGGGAACCGCCAATGAGCAGTTCTTC.

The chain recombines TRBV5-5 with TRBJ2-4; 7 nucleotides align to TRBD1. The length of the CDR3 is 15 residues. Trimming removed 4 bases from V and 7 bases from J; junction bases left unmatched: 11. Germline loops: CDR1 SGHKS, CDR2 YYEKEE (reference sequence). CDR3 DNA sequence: TGTGCCAGCAGCGGGACAGCCCCTCTGGCGAACATTCAGTACTTC. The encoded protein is CASSGTAPLANIQYF.

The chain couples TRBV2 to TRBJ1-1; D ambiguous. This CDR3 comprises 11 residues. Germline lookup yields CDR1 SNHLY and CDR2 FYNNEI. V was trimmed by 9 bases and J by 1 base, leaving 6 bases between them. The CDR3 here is CARLGNTEAFF. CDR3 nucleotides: TGTGCCAGACTCGGGAACACTGAAGCTTTCTTT.